These 25 T cell receptor beta chains were sequenced from one sample in a study of cytomegalovirus exposure and HLA in healthy donors. The PCR ran on 60 Vbeta and 13 Jbeta primers. Measured with immunoSEQ multiplex PCR; TCRdb has only the in-frame clones, and not every one. The table includes about 100,000 clones, about 80% detected once. Sequencing was done on a sample of PBMCs. The receptors come from a man between 60 and 75 years old in good health and CMV-seropositive.

V is TRBV28 and J is TRBJ2-7, with 7 bases identical to TRBD1. The J call is uncertain, as TRBJ2-1 better fits the DNA end. The CDR3 totals 16 residues. The germline CDR1 and CDR2 sequences are MDHEN and SYDVKM. The DNA for the CDR3 is TGTGCCAGCAGTCCCCCACAGGGGTCAGGTTGGAATGAGCAGTTCTTC. The encoded protein is CASSPPQGSGWNEQFF.

The rearrangement uses TRBV6-5 and TRBJ2-2; tentative D call: TRBD1 (6 bases). The CDR3 is 15 amino acids. Germline V gene lookup returns CDR1 MNHEY and CDR2 SVGAGI. V lost 0 bases and J 5 bases, leaving 10 bases between the germline ends. CDR3 region: CASSYSRGGTGELFF. The CDR3 DNA is TGTGCCAGCAGTTACTCGAGAGGGGGAACCGGGGAGCTGTTTTTT.

The chain couples TRBV11-2 to TRBJ1-2; tentatively, D is TRBD1 (6 bases). In germline, CDR1 is SGHAT, CDR2 FQNNGV. Trimming left V 1 base short and J 8 bases short, with 17 bases between. This CDR3 spans 15 amino acids. This CDR3 is CASSLVVGGARGYTF. The CDR3 DNA follows: TGTGCCAGCAGCTTAGTTGTTGGGGGCGCTAGGGGCTACACCTTC. The variable domain in full, with the rest retrieved from reference TRBV11-2 and TRBJ1-2, is EAGVAQSPRYKIIEKRQSVAFWCNPISGHATLYWYQQILGQGPKLLIQFQNNGVVDDSQLPKDRFSAERLKGVDSTLKIQPAKLEDSAVYLCASSLVVGGARGYTFGSGTRLTVV.

This chain uses TRBV2 with TRBJ2-5; 7 bases fit TRBD1. The junction had 12 bases not matched to a gene; V was cut back by 2 bases and J by 6 bases. Germline V CDR1 and CDR2: SNHLY, FYNNEI. The CDR3 is 16 amino acids. The CDR3 is CASSETRKTGMKTQYF. The DNA for the CDR3 is TGTGCCAGCAGTGAAACCAGAAAGACAGGGATGAAGACCCAGTACTTC. The full variable domain, rest sourced from reference TRBV2 and TRBJ2-5, is EPEVTQTPSHQVTQMGQEVILRCVPISNHLYFYWYRQILGQKVEFLVSFYNNEISEKSEIFDDQFSVERPDGSNFTLKIRSTKLEDSAMYFCASSETRKTGMKTQYFGPGTRLLVL.

This chain links TRBV25-1 with TRBJ1-4; unclear D gene. There are 17 residues in the CDR3. V lost 6 bases and J 7 bases, leaving 24 bases between the germline ends. CDR1 MGHDK and CDR2 SYGVNS come from the germline V gene. The DNA for the CDR3 is TGTGCCAGCAGATCGACCCAAGTGGCGGGTGTGGGTGAAAAACTGTTTTTT. It specifies CASRSTQVAGVGEKLFF.

This clone occurred once. The chain is built from TRBV5-1 and TRBJ2-5, with D perhaps matching TRBD2 (6 bases). The J call may be faulty, since TRBJ2-7 better matches the DNA end. Germline values: CDR1 SGHRS, CDR2 YFSETQ. The CDR3 contains 15 residues. In DNA, the CDR3 is TGCGCCAGCAGCTTGGGTGGGACTGGGGTCTACGAGCAGTACTTC. Amino acids: CASSLGGTGVYEQYF.

CDR3 sequence: CASSLGGATSAYEQYF. CDR3 in DNA: TGTGCCAGCAGCTTAGGTGGGGCGACATCAGCCTACGAGCAGTACTTC. The chain recombines TRBV7-2 with TRBJ2-7; D is possibly TRBD1 (5 bases). Per germline, CDR1 SGHTA and CDR2 FQGNSA. The CDR3 is 16 residues long. The V and J ends lost 1 base and 2 bases respectively, with 15 bases between them.

This clone was detected once. V gene TRBV6-6 combines with J gene TRBJ2-7; a weak D match, TRBD1 (6 bases). V dropped 8 bases and J dropped 4 bases, with 12 bases sitting between them. The CDR3 is made up of 12 amino acids. Germline V gives CDR1 MNHNY, CDR2 SVGAGI (reference sequence). The CDR3 loop reads CASGGEGYEQYF. The DNA of the CDR3 is TGTGCCAGCGGGGGCGAAGGGTACGAGCAGTACTTC.

The CDR3 loop is CASSLDGNNEQFF. CDR3 coding DNA: TGCGCCAGCAGCTTGGACGGTAACAATGAGCAGTTCTTC. The V call is TRBV5-1, the J call TRBJ2-1; no clear D gene. The CDR3 has 13 residues. The ends were cut back, 0 bases at V and 5 bases at J, with 6 bases in the middle. Germline V gene data show CDR1 as SGHRS and CDR2 as YFSETQ.

V and J are TRBV19 and TRBJ1-1; no reliable D call. This CDR3 has 16 amino acids. V lost 0 bases and J lost 2, with 13 bases in between. In germline, CDR1 is LNHDA, CDR2 SQIVND (reference sequence). The chain's CDR3 is CASSIDSTKRNTEAFF. CDR3 nucleotide sequence: TGTGCCAGTAGTATAGATTCCACAAAAAGAAACACTGAAGCTTTCTTT.

V is TRBV11-2 and J is TRBJ2-7; D not resolved. Trimming removed 3 bases at V and 3 bases at J, with 9 bases between. Germline V CDR1 and CDR2: SGHAT, FQNNGV. The CDR3 sequence is 13 residues long. The CDR3: CASSLLGSYEQYF. For the CDR3, the DNA is TGTGCCAGCAGCTTGCTCGGTAGCTACGAGCAGTACTTC.

The chain recombines TRBV9 with TRBJ2-1, with 9 bases lining up with TRBD2. Germline lookup yields CDR1 SGDLS and CDR2 YYNGEE. The CDR3 totals 12 residues. Unmatched junction bases numbered 8, after V lost 4 bases and J lost 15 bases. CDR3 region: CASSISGGYGFF. CDR3 bases: TGTGCCAGCAGCATAAGCGGGGGGTACGGGTTCTTC.

The chain has TRBV9 and TRBJ2-7; no clear D. The germline V gene encodes CDR1 SGDLS and CDR2 YYNGEE. The ends were cut back, 3 bases at V and 0 bases at J, with 4 bases in the middle. There are 12 residues in the CDR3. CDR3 region: CASSAISYEQYF. The CDR3 DNA sequence: TGTGCCAGCAGCGCCATCTCCTACGAGCAGTACTTC.

In its sample, this clone was seen a few times. This chain's CDR3 is CASSSGLENTGELFF. Written as DNA, the CDR3 is TGTGCCAGCAGTTCTGGACTGGAGAACACCGGGGAGCTGTTTTTT. V usage is TRBV6-1 and J usage is TRBJ2-2; D perhaps matches TRBD2 (5 bases). The CDR3 totals 15 residues. Germline CDR1 is MNHNS and CDR2 is SASEGT. Trimming left V 5 bases short and J 1 base short, with 11 bases between.

The chain uses TRBV10-3 and TRBJ1-2; tentative D call: TRBD1 (5 bases). V lost 6 bases, J lost 0 bases, and 11 bases lay in between. The CDR3 contains 14 residues. Germline V lookup: CDR1 ENHRY, CDR2 SYGVKD. Written as DNA, the CDR3 is TGTGCCATCAGGACGGACACCACTAACTATGGCTACACCTTC. It specifies CAIRTDTTNYGYTF.

The chain recombines TRBV6-1 with TRBJ1-4, with D possibly being TRBD1 (5 bases). The CDR3 is made up of 14 amino acids. CDR1 MNHNS and CDR2 SASEGT come from the germline V gene. Trimming cost V 6 bases and J 8 bases, with 16 bases left between them. CDR3 nucleotides: TGTGCCAGCAGCCTCCGGGGGGATGGAGAAAAACTGTTTTTT. It codes for CASSLRGDGEKLFF.

The chain is built from TRBV7-9 and TRBJ1-5; 8 nucleotides align to TRBD1. Germline V gene sequence: CDR1 SEHNR, CDR2 FQNEAQ (reference sequence). V trimming: 5 bases; J trimming: 4 bases; junction bases outside the gene matches: 1. This CDR3 spans 13 amino acids. Here the CDR3 reads CASSRQGNQPQHF. CDR3 DNA: TGTGCCAGCAGCCGACAGGGGAATCAGCCCCAGCATTTT.

The rearrangement uses TRBV2 and TRBJ2-5; TRBD2 might be the D (6 bases). Trimming removed 6 bases at V and 9 bases at J, with 17 bases between. CDR3 length equals 13 residues. Germline assignment: CDR1 SNHLY and CDR2 FYNNEI. This CDR3 is CASRRNLALAQYF. The CDR3 DNA reads TGTGCCAGCAGGAGGAACCTAGCGTTGGCCCAGTACTTC.

The chain couples TRBV5-5 to TRBJ2-1; 12 positions agree with TRBD2. The CDR3 sequence is 16 residues long. In germline, CDR1 is SGHKS, CDR2 YYEKEE (reference sequence). The V gene end was trimmed by 7 bases and the J gene end by 0 bases; junction bases not matched to a gene: 5. CDR3 in amino acids: CASGTSGGYSYNEQFF. CDR3 bases: TGTGCCAGCGGAACTAGCGGGGGGTACTCCTACAATGAGCAGTTCTTC.

The chain joins TRBV11-2 to TRBJ1-3; a weak D match, TRBD1 (6 bases). This CDR3 comprises 15 residues. V lost 1 base and J 4 bases, leaving 11 bases between the germline ends. Germline V gives CDR1 SGHAT, CDR2 FQNNGV. The CDR3 loop is CASSLGQVQGNTIYF. CDR3 coding DNA: TGTGCCAGCAGCTTAGGACAGGTCCAAGGAAACACCATATATTTT.

The J gene is TRBJ1-2, the V gene TRBV2; tentatively, D is TRBD1 (5 bases). The CDR3 consists of 14 residues. From germline, CDR1 is SNHLY and CDR2 FYNNEI. The V gene lost 1 base and the J gene lost 8 bases, with 14 bases spanning the gap. CDR3 amino acids: CASSEGARAQGYTF. The CDR3 DNA reads as TGTGCCAGCAGTGAAGGGGCCAGGGCCCAAGGCTACACCTTC.

The V call is TRBV5-4, the J call TRBJ1-2; a weak D match, TRBD1 (5 bases). Germline CDR1 SGHNT, CDR2 YYREEE (reference sequence). Trimming shortened V by 1 base and J by 5 bases, and 9 bases separated the two germline ends. The CDR3 contains 13 residues. CDR3 amino acids: CASSLWGTYGYTF. The CDR3 DNA follows: TGTGCCAGCAGCTTGTGGGGGACTTATGGCTACACCTTC.

V is TRBV7-2 and J is TRBJ1-2; 7 bases map to TRBD1. The ends lost 5 bases at V and 8 bases at J; junction bases unmatched: 17. The germline CDR1 and CDR2 sequences are SGHTA and FQGNSA. This CDR3 comprises 16 residues. The CDR3 DNA is TGTGCCAGCAGCCTCGGGACAGTCAAACTGGGTGGGGGCTACACCTTC. Translating gives CASSLGTVKLGGGYTF.

The J gene is TRBJ2-6, the V gene TRBV21-1; the D call of TRBD1 is as the table states it, not checked on the DNA. TRBV21-1 constitutes a pseudogene. The CDR3 consists of 16 residues. The CDR3 region is CASRARVRSGANVLTF. The CDR3 bases are TGTGCCAGCCGAGCCAGGGTTAGATCTGGGGCCAACGTCCTGACTTTC.

A few counts support this clone. The chain links TRBV7-9 to TRBJ1-5; no firm D call. Germline V gene lookup returns CDR1 SEHNR and CDR2 FQNEAQ (reference sequence). Trimming removed 5 bases at V and 1 base at J, with 12 bases between. This CDR3 has 15 amino acids. In DNA, the CDR3 is TGTGCCAGCAGCCGATACACGGGGAGCAATCAGCCCCAGCATTTT. Amino acid sequence: CASSRYTGSNQPQHF.